These T cell receptor beta chains were read from a single sample in a study of cytomegalovirus exposure and HLA in healthy donors. Clones were sequenced by immunoSEQ multiplex PCR, and TCRdb holds only the in-frame ones, with some missing. This sample has about 170,000 clones, with less than 75% found just once. The sequenced sample was PBMCs. All receptors derive from a girl aged 5 to 17 in good health and CMV-seronegative. The CDR3 runs from the conserved cysteine through the conserved F or W. The order of the fields is D gene, J gene, V gene, clone size, CDR3 DNA, CDR3 protein. A D gene is named only where the DNA matches it firmly. Clone size is not always given. Where it is, it says once, few, many or a class for expanded clones.

>TRBD1|TRBJ1-3|TRBV6-5|NA
TGTGCCAGCAGTCCAGGACAGGCTTCAGGAAACACCATATATTTT
CASSPGQASGNTIYF
>TRBD1|TRBJ2-7|TRBV25-1|NA
TGTGCCAGTGCCTGGCAGGGGGCCTCCGAGCAGTACTTC
CASAWQGASEQYF
>NA|TRBJ1-1|TRBV14|once
TGTGCCAGCAGCCCAACAGAGATGAACACTGAAGCTTTCTTT
CASSPTEMNTEAFF
>NA|TRBJ2-6|TRBV7-6|once
TGTGCCAGCAGCTTAGGGGTAGGGGTCTCTGGGGCCAACGTCCTGACTTTC
CASSLGVGVSGANVLTF
>NA|TRBJ1-2|TRBV6-5|NA
TGTGCCAGCAGCCCAGGGGACTATGGCTACACCTTC
CASSPGDYGYTF
>TRBD1|TRBJ1-2|TRBV18|NA
TGTGCCAGCTCCGACAGAACAGGGGACTATGGCTACACCTTC
CASSDRTGDYGYTF
>NA|TRBJ2-3|TRBV4-1|NA
TGCGCCAGCAGCCATTTCCGAAGGGGGAGCACAGATACGCAGTATTTT
CASSHFRRGSTDTQYF
>TRBD1|TRBJ2-7|TRBV5-6|NA
TGTGCCAGCAGCTTGGTAACAGGGGCCCTGACGGAGCAGTACTTC
CASSLVTGALTEQYF
>NA|TRBJ2-5|TRBV7-9|few
TGTGCCAGCAGCCCATCCACTGGAGGGGAGACCCAGTACTTC
CASSPSTGGETQYF
>TRBD2|TRBJ2-5|TRBV5-4|NA
TGTGCCAGCAGCGGGACTAGCGGGCCTGCAGAGACCCAGTACTTC
CASSGTSGPAETQYF
>TRBD1|TRBJ2-1|TRBV27|NA
TGTGCCAGCACGGACAGGGGCTACAATGAGCAGTTCTTC
CASTDRGYNEQFF
>NA|TRBJ1-2|TRBV6-5|NA
TGTGCCAGCAGTTACTCGGTAGTAGGACAGAGCTATGGCTACACCTTC
CASSYSVVGQSYGYTF
>TRBD1|TRBJ2-7|TRBV7-8|NA
TGTGCCAGCAGCATCCAGGGACAGGGGGGTTCCTACGAGCAGTACTTC
CASSIQGQGGSYEQYF
>TRBD1|TRBJ1-2|TRBV9|NA
TGTGCCAGCAGCGTAGGTCAAGGCGGGACAGCAGCTAACTATGGCTACACCTTC
CASSVGQGGTAANYGYTF
>TRBD1|TRBJ2-3|TRBV4-1|NA
TGCGCCAGCAGCAGCCTCCGGGACAGGGTGAAGGATACGCAGTATTTT
CASSSLRDRVKDTQYF
>NA|TRBJ1-4|TRBV29-1|NA
TGCAGCGCTCACAGTGCAACTAATGAAAAACTGTTTTTT
CSAHSATNEKLFF
>TRBD1|TRBJ2-3|TRBV9|once
TGTGCCAGCAGCGTAGGCAGGGGGTCTTCAGCAGATACGCAGTATTTT
CASSVGRGSSADTQYF
>TRBD2|TRBJ2-3|TRBV5-1|NA
TGCGCCAGCAGCTTAACAAGCGGGGCCACAGATACGCAGTATTTT
CASSLTSGATDTQYF
>NA|TRBJ1-1|TRBV10-3|NA
TGTGCCATCAGTGAGGGGGCCAACACTGAAGCTTTCTTT
CAISEGANTEAFF
>NA|TRBJ2-3|TRBV7-8|NA
TGTGCCAGCAGCCCCGGGTACGCAGATACGCAGTATTTT
CASSPGYADTQYF
>NA|TRBJ2-1|TRBV7-9|NA
TGTGCCAGCAGCCTAGGGGGAGCCAGTGAGCAGTTCTTC
CASSLGGASEQFF
>NA|TRBJ1-1|TRBV11-1|NA
TGTGCCAGCAGCATATGGACAGAGATGAACACTGAAGCTTTCTTT
CASSIWTEMNTEAFF
>TRBD1|TRBJ2-7|TRBV6-6|NA
TGTGCCAGCAGGCCGGGACAGTTGAACGAGCAGTACTTC
CASRPGQLNEQYF
>NA|TRBJ2-5|TRBV5-4|NA
TGTGCCAGCAGCTTGGATAGGGGGACAGAGACCCAGTACTTC
CASSLDRGTETQYF
>NA|TRBJ1-3|TRBV11-2|NA
TGTGCCAGCAGCCCTAGAGGGTACCAGGTCTCTGGAAACACCATATATTTT
CASSPRGYQVSGNTIYF
>TRBD2|TRBJ2-1|TRBV11-2|NA
TGTGCCAGCAGCTTGGGTGGGGCGGGGGAGTACAATGAGCAGTTCTTC
CASSLGGAGEYNEQFF
>NA|TRBJ2-5|TRBV7-7|NA
TGTGCTAGCAGCTTAGCCCGGGGGGCCCAAGAGACCCAGTACTTC
CASSLARGAQETQYF